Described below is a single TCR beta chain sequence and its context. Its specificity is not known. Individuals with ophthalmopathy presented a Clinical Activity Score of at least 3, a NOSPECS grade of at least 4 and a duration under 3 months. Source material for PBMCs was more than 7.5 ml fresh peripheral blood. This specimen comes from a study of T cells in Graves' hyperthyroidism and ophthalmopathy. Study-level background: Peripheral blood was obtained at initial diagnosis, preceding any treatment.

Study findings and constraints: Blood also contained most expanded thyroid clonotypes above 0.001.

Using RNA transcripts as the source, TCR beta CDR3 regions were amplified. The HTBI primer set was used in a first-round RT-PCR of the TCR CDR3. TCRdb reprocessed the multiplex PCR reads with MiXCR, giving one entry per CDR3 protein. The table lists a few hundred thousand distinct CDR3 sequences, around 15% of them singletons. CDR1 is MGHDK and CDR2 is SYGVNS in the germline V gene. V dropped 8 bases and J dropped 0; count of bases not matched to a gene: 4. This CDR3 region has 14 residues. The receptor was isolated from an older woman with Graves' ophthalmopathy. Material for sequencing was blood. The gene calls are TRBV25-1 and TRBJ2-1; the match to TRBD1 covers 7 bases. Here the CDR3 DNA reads TGTGCCAGCGGGGGACAGCCCTCCTACAATGAGCAGTTCTTC. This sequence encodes CASGGQPSYNEQFF.